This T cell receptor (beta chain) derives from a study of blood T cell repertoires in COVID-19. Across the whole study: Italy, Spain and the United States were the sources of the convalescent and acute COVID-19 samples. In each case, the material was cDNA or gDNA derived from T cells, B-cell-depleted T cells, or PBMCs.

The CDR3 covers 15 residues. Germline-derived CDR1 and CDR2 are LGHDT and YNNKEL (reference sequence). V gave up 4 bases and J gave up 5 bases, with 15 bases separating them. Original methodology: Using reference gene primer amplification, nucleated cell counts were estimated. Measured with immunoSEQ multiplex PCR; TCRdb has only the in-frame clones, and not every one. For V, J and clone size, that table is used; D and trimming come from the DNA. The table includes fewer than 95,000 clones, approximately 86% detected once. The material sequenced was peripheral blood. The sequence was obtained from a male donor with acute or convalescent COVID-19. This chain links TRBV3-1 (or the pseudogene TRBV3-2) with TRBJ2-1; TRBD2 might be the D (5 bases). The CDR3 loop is CASSLSGETNNEQFF. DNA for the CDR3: TGTGCCAGCAGCCTAAGTGGGGAGACGAACAATGAGCAGTTCTTC.